What follows are 25 T cell receptor beta chains derived from one specimen sequenced in a study of T cells in Graves' hyperthyroidism and ophthalmopathy. The investigators amplified TCR beta CDR3 regions from RNA transcripts. RT-PCR in the first round (using the HTBI primer set) targeted the TCR CDR3. TCRdb re-analysed the multiplex PCR reads in MiXCR, keeping a single row per CDR3 protein. The sample lists approximately 740,000 distinct CDR3 sequences; around 13% were seen once. The sample comprised blood. The receptors come from a woman aged 18-35 years with Graves' hyperthyroidism.

This clonotype was observed many times. The chain couples TRBV30 to TRBJ2-1, with D unresolved. Trimming took off 3 bases at V and 3 bases at J, with 6 bases between the two ends. This CDR3 contains 12 residues. Per the germline V gene, CDR1 is GTSNPN and CDR2 is SVGIG (reference sequence). The CDR3 DNA is TGTGCCTGGAGAAAAAACTACAATGAGCAGTTCTTC. Its translation is CAWRKNYNEQFF.

This clonotype was counted many times. Here the CDR3 DNA reads TGTGCCAGCAGCTTACTCAGCGGGATCACCGGGGAGCTGTTTTTT. This codes for CASSLLSGITGELFF. J is TRBJ2-2 and V is TRBV11-1; 7 nucleotides match TRBD2. The CDR3 has 15 residues. Germline V gene sequence: CDR1 SGHAT, CDR2 FQDESV (reference sequence). The junction had 4 bases not matched to a gene; V was cut back by 2 bases and J by 4 bases.

This clonotype was seen a handful of times. The chain links TRBV3-1 to TRBJ2-3; 10 bases are shared with TRBD2. Trimming at V came to 2 bases and at J to 5 bases, leaving 4 bases not matched to a gene. Germline V gene sequence: CDR1 LGHDT, CDR2 YNNKEL (reference sequence). This CDR3 spans 15 amino acids. In DNA form, the CDR3 reads TGTGCCAGCAGCCAAACACTAGCGGGAAGAGATACGCAGTATTTT. Its translation: CASSQTLAGRDTQYF.

This clonotype was seen a handful of times. The chain employs TRBV9 and TRBJ2-1; D not resolved. V was cut by 1 base and J by 6 bases, with 11 bases left in between. The CDR3 is 14 residues long. Germline loops: CDR1 SGDLS, CDR2 YYNGEE. The CDR3 coding sequence is TGTGCCAGCAGCGTATTATTGGGATCCAATGAGCAGTTCTTC. Encoded protein: CASSVLLGSNEQFF. Full variable domain (missing parts from reference TRBV9 and TRBJ2-1): DSGVTQTPKHLITATGQRVTLRCSPRSGDLSVYWYQQSLDQGLQFLIQYYNGEERAKGNILERFSAQQFPDLHSELNLSSLELGDSALYFCASSVLLGSNEQFFGPGTRLTVL.

This clonotype appeared many times. DNA of the CDR3: TGTGCCAGCAGCTCTAGCGGGAGGGGCTACAATGAGCAGTTCTTC. Translated: CASSSSGRGYNEQFF. The chain recombines TRBV11-2 with TRBJ2-1, with 12 bases aligning to TRBD2. The CDR3 is 15 residues long. Germline V lookup: CDR1 SGHAT, CDR2 FQNNGV. The V gene end was trimmed by 4 bases and the J gene end by 3 bases; junction bases not matched to a gene: 1. The full variable domain, its missing parts supplied by reference TRBV11-2 and TRBJ2-1, is EAGVAQSPRYKIIEKRQSVAFWCNPISGHATLYWYQQILGQGPKLLIQFQNNGVVDDSQLPKDRFSAERLKGVDSTLKIQPAKLEDSAVYLCASSSSGRGYNEQFFGPGTRLTVL.

The rearrangement uses TRBV19 and TRBJ2-4, with 8 nucleotides matching TRBD1. Germline V lookup: CDR1 LNHDA, CDR2 SQIVND (reference sequence). V dropped 4 bases and J dropped 1; count of bases not matched to a gene: 27. CDR3 size: 23 residues. CDR3 nucleotide sequence: TGTGCCAGTAGTACCACTATAACCAACATTGTGGGGACAGGCCGGGGGGCCAAAAACATTCAGTACTTC. Its translation is CASSTTITNIVGTGRGAKNIQYF. The whole variable domain, remainder taken from reference TRBV19 and TRBJ2-4, is DGGITQSPKYLFRKEGQNVTLSCEQNLNHDAMYWYRQDPGQGLRLIYYSQIVNDFQKGDIAEGYSVSREKKESFPLTVTSAQKNPTAFYLCASSTTITNIVGTGRGAKNIQYFGAGTRLSVL.

The V call is TRBV4-3, the J call TRBJ2-7; D is possibly TRBD2 (6 bases). Per the germline V gene, CDR1 is LGHNA and CDR2 is YSLEER. Trimming stripped 0 bases from V and 0 bases from J, with 15 bases between. The length of the CDR3 is 17 residues. The CDR3 region has the DNA TGCGCCAGCAGCCAAGACGCGGCGGGAAAGGCCTCCTACGAGCAGTACTTC. It specifies CASSQDAAGKASYEQYF.

As to this clonotype: A much larger clone lies a single base off, so this may be a read error. The gene calls are TRBV5-6 and TRBJ2-5; D may be TRBD1 (6 bases). The CDR3 extends over 13 amino acids. Germline CDR1 and CDR2: SGHDT and YYEEEE. Trimming shortened V by 4 bases and J by 2 bases, and 9 bases separated the two germline ends. The chain's CDR3 is CASSGQSQETQYF. The CDR3 DNA is TGTGCCAGCAGCGGACAGTCGCAAGAGACCCAGTACTTC.

Of note for this clonotype: Being one base from a much bigger clone, this may be a read error. Since the CDR3 does not end with the conserved phenylalanine or tryptophan, this likely comes from a read error. V is TRBV4-1 and J is TRBJ1-2, with D hard to call. The CDR3 contains 15 residues. CDR1 and CDR2 from the germline V gene are MGHRA and YSYEKL. V shed 4 bases and J shed 5 bases, with 17 bases lying between them. CDR3: CASSPRGLQLYGYTL. As DNA, the CDR3 is TGCGCCAGCAGCCCTCGAGGGCTACAGTTGTATGGCTACACCCTC.

The chain recombines TRBV4-3 with TRBJ2-4; a weak D match, TRBD1 (6 bases). Germline V CDR1 and CDR2: LGHNA, YSLEER. The CDR3 has 14 amino acids. The ends were cut back, 3 bases at V and 5 bases at J, with 11 bases in the middle. The CDR3 here is CASSQATGQNIQYF. The DNA for the CDR3 is TGCGCCAGCAGCCAGGCAACAGGGCAAAACATTCAGTACTTC.

The CDR3, as DNA: TGTGCCACCAGTCCTGCCGGGAAGAACACCGGGGAGCTGTTTTTT. Translated: CATSPAGKNTGELFF. The rearrangement uses TRBV24-1 and TRBJ2-2; a weak D match, TRBD2 (5 bases). The ends were cut back, 6 bases at V and 1 base at J, with 11 bases in the middle. Germline loops: CDR1 KGHDR, CDR2 SFDVKD. The CDR3 consists of 15 residues.

The chain combines TRBV6-5 with TRBJ2-7, with TRBD1 matching 7 bases. The CDR3 contains 18 residues. V dropped 0 bases and J dropped 1; count of bases not matched to a gene: 12. Per germline, CDR1 MNHEY and CDR2 SVGAGI. The CDR3 coding sequence is TGTGCCAGCAGTTACTCAATTTTCTCCCGGGACAGATCCTACGAGCAGTACTTC. Its protein product is CASSYSIFSRDRSYEQYF.

This clonotype was recorded many times. The chain couples TRBV6-1 to TRBJ2-7; perhaps D is TRBD1 or TRBD2 (5 bases each). V was shortened by 6 bases and J by 3 bases, with 18 bases between the two germline ends. CDR1 and CDR2 from the germline V gene are MNHNS and SASEGT. The CDR3 has 15 amino acids. CDR3 sequence: CASRFREWEYYEQYF. In nucleotides, the CDR3 is TGTGCCAGCAGATTCAGGGAGTGGGAATACTACGAGCAGTACTTC.

This clonotype was found a few times. The rearrangement joins TRBV6-1 to TRBJ2-2; 10 positions agree with TRBD2. The CDR3 is 16 amino acids. V gave up 6 bases and J gave up 4 bases; unmatched junction bases: 8. Germline V gene sequence: CDR1 MNHNS, CDR2 SASEGT. CDR3 DNA: TGTGCCAGCAGCTCATCAGCGGGAGGGAGCACCGGGGAGCTGTTTTTT. Its translation is CASSSSAGGSTGELFF.

This clonotype showed up just a few times. The chain combines TRBV19 with TRBJ2-2; perhaps TRBD2 as D (5 bases). The CDR3 runs 13 residues. Germline CDR1 LNHDA, CDR2 SQIVND (reference sequence). Trimming removed 9 bases at V and 6 bases at J, with 14 bases between. DNA for the CDR3: TGTGCCAGCCTGGGGAGAAATCCCGGGGAGCTGTTTTTT. Protein: CASLGRNPGELFF. The full variable domain, its missing parts supplied by reference TRBV19 and TRBJ2-2, is DGGITQSPKYLFRKEGQNVTLSCEQNLNHDAMYWYRQDPGQGLRLIYYSQIVNDFQKGDIAEGYSVSREKKESFPLTVTSAQKNPTAFYLCASLGRNPGELFFGEGSRLTVL.

The V and J genes are TRBV12-3 or TRBV12-4 and TRBJ2-1; D is uncertain. CDR3 length: 11 amino acids. V lost 2 bases and J lost 12, with 8 bases in between. In nucleotides, the CDR3 is TGTGCCAGCAGTTTATCCGCCCTGCAGTTCTTC. Translated, it gives CASSLSALQFF.

In this sample, this clonotype turned up a few times. The V and J genes are TRBV6-2 or TRBV6-3 and TRBJ2-3; TRBD2 agrees at 10 bases. Unmatched junction bases numbered 17, after V lost 2 bases and J lost 6 bases. The length of the CDR3 is 19 residues. Germline V gives CDR1 MNHEY, CDR2 SVGEGT. The CDR3 protein is CASSYGLAGDLLHGDTQYF. DNA for the CDR3: TGTGCCAGCAGTTACGGGCTAGCGGGAGATTTACTGCATGGTGATACGCAGTATTTT.

This clonotype showed up many times. This chain joins TRBV11-2 and TRBJ2-1; 13 positions agree with TRBD2. V trimming: 5 bases; J trimming: 5 bases; junction bases outside the gene matches: 3. The germline CDR1 and CDR2 sequences are SGHAT and FQNNGV. CDR3 size: 15 residues. This CDR3 reads CASSRGTSGDNEQFF. CDR3 sequence (DNA): TGTGCCAGCAGCCGAGGGACTAGCGGGGACAATGAGCAGTTCTTC.

This clonotype was counted many times. The V gene is TRBV4-3, the J gene TRBJ1-1; D is ambiguous. The CDR3 contains 14 residues. Germline values: CDR1 LGHNA, CDR2 YSLEER. V lost 0 bases and J 1 base, leaving 6 bases between the germline ends. The CDR3, as DNA: TGCGCCAGCAGCCAAGATCAAGCGAACACTGAAGCTTTCTTT. Its translation is CASSQDQANTEAFF.

This clonotype was recorded at least ten times. The gene calls are TRBV12-3 or TRBV12-4 and TRBJ2-2; the D is unclear. The CDR3 is 16 amino acids. Trimming shortened V by 1 base and J by 1 base, and 10 bases separated the two germline ends. The CDR3 DNA reads as TGTGCCAGCAGTTTAGTTTATAGGTTGAACACCGGGGAGCTGTTTTTT. Protein sequence: CASSLVYRLNTGELFF.

The chain employs TRBV5-6 and TRBJ1-1; D is perhaps TRBD1 (5 bases). Trimming removed 3 bases from V and 6 bases from J, with 21 bases in between. Per germline, CDR1 SGHDT and CDR2 YYEEEE. CDR3 length equals 16 residues. Here the CDR3 reads CASSSTGREWGAEAFF. The CDR3 DNA follows: TGTGCCAGCAGCTCCACGGGACGGGAGTGGGGGGCTGAAGCTTTCTTT.

The genes are TRBV24-1 and TRBJ2-7; D remains ambiguous. Germline V gives CDR1 KGHDR, CDR2 SFDVKD. The CDR3 has 14 residues. The V gene lost 4 bases and the J gene lost 2 bases, with 11 bases spanning the gap. This CDR3 reads CATSDPGRAYEQYF. The CDR3 DNA sequence: TGTGCCACCAGTGACCCCGGACGTGCCTACGAGCAGTACTTC.

This clonotype has a count of ten or more. The chain couples TRBV11-2 to TRBJ2-1; 9 positions match TRBD2. CDR3 length equals 16 residues. CDR1 SGHAT and CDR2 FQNNGV come from the germline V gene. The V and J ends lost 5 bases and 0 bases, in that order; junction bases with no gene match: 5. CDR3 coding DNA: TGTGCCAGCAGCCTGAATAGCGGGAGCTCCTACAATGAGCAGTTCTTC. Residues: CASSLNSGSSYNEQFF.

The V gene is TRBV7-2, the J gene TRBJ2-7, with no clear D. Per the germline V gene, CDR1 is SGHTA and CDR2 is FQGNSA. This CDR3 has 15 residues. The V end was cut by 5 bases, the J end by 5 bases, with 19 bases between. The CDR3 loop is CASSPQSQAPHEQYF. The CDR3 DNA reads TGTGCCAGCAGCCCTCAGTCACAAGCACCCCACGAGCAGTACTTC.

The rearrangement links TRBV3-1 to TRBJ2-4; perhaps TRBD2 as D (6 bases). CDR3 length: 17 residues. Germline loops: CDR1 LGHDT, CDR2 YNNKEL (reference sequence). Between the trimmed V and J ends, which lost 4 bases and 0 bases, there was a span of 16 bases. CDR3 residues: CASSPTLEGPAKNIQYF. CDR3 nucleotide sequence: TGTGCCAGCAGCCCGACTCTGGAGGGGCCAGCCAAAAACATTCAGTACTTC.